This T cell receptor (beta chain) came from a study of blood T cell repertoires in COVID-19. In the study overall: Both acute and convalescent COVID-19 samples were obtained from the United States, Italy and Spain. PBMCs, B-cell-depleted T cells, or T cells were the source of the cDNA or gDNA that made up the material.

CDR1 and CDR2 from the germline V gene are SNHLY and FYNNEI. The trim removed 6 bases at V and 1 base at J, leaving 5 bases unmatched. This CDR3 is 15 amino acids long. As processed by the authors: The assay estimated nucleated cells by amplifying reference gene primers. The method was immunoSEQ multiplex PCR; TCRdb's version includes in-frame clones alone and lacks a portion of them. V and J calls and clone size are given by that table; D and trimming were obtained from the DNA. The sample has some 50,000 clones, 80% to 90% seen once. This TCR derives from a human donor in a cohort sampled during active COVID-19. The chain has TRBV2 and TRBJ2-2; 7 nucleotides align to TRBD1. The sequenced sample consisted of peripheral blood. CDR3 loop: CASRPRGRNTGELFF. The CDR3 nucleotides read TGTGCCAGCAGACCTAGGGGGCGGAACACCGGGGAGCTGTTTTTT.